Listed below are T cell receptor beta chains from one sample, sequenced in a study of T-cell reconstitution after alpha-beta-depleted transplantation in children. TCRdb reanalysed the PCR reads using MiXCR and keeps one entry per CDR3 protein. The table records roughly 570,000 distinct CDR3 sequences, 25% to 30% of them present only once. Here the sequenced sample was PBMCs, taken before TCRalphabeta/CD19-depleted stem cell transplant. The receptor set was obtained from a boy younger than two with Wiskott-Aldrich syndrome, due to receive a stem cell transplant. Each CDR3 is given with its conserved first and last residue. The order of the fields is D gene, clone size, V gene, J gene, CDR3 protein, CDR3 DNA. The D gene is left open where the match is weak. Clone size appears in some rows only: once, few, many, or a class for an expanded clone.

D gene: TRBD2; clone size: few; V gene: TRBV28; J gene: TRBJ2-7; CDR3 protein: CASSLPSGRFPNEQYF; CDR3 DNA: TGTGCCAGCAGTTTACCTAGCGGGAGGTTCCCTAACGAGCAGTACTTC
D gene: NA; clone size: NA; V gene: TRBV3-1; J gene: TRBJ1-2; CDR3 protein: CACSQAIERWGGYTF; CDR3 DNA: TGTGCCTGCAGCCAAGCAATCGAGAGATGGGGTGGCTACACCTTC
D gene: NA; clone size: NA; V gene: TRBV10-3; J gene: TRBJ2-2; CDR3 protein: CAISVLTGNTGELFF; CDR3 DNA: TGTGCCATCAGTGTTTTAACGGGGAACACCGGGGAGCTGTTTTTT
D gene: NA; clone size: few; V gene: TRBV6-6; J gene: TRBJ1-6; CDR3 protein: CASSNGYNSPLHF; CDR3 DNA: TGTGCCAGCAGTAACGGCTATAATTCACCCCTCCACTTT
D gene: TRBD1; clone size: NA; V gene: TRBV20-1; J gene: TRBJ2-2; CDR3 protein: CSAEGTGARTGELFF; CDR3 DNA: TGCAGTGCGGAAGGGACAGGGGCGCGGACCGGGGAGCTGTTTTTT
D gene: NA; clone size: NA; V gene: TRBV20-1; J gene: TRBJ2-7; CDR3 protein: CSARDGSGRYEQYF; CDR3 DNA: TGCAGTGCTAGAGATGGGAGCGGACGGTACGAGCAGTACTTC
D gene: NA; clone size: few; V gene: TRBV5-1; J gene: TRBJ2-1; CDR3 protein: CASNPGDVYNEQFF; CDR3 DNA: TGCGCCAGCAACCCCGGAGATGTCTACAATGAGCAGTTCTTC
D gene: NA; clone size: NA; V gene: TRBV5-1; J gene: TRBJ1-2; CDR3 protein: CASSLGTVSNYGYTF; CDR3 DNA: TGCGCCAGCAGCTTGGGGACAGTCTCCAACTATGGCTACACCTTC
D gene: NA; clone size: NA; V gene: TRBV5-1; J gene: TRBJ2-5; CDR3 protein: CASSGAGAQETQYF; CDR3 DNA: TGCGCCAGCAGTGGTGCAGGGGCCCAAGAGACCCAGTACTTC
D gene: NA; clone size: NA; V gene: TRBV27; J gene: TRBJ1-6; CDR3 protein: CASSYREASPLHF; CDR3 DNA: TGTGCCAGCAGTTACAGGGAAGCTTCACCCCTCCACTTT
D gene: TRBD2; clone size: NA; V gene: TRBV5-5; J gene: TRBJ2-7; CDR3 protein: CASSLLAGGIGEQYF; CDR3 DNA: TGTGCCAGCAGCTTACTAGCGGGAGGGATCGGCGAGCAGTACTTC
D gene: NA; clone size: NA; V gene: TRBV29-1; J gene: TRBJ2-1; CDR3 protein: CSVENNEQFF; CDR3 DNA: TGCAGCGTTGAAAACAATGAGCAGTTCTTC
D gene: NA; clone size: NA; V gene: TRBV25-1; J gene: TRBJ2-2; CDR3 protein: CASSSQGDTGELFF; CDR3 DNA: TGTGCCAGCAGTTCTCAGGGAGATACCGGGGAGCTGTTTTTT
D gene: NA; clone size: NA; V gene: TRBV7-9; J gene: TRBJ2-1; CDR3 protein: CASSFRGSAMGHEQFF; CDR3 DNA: TGTGCCAGCAGCTTCAGGGGTAGCGCTATGGGACATGAGCAGTTCTTC
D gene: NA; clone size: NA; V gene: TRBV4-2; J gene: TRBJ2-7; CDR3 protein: CASSQGHRRATSYEQYF; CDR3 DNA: TGTGCCAGCAGCCAAGGGCACCGTCGGGCAACCTCCTACGAGCAGTACTTC
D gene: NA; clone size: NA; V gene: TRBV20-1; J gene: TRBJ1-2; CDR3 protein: CSASEGTYGLYGYTF; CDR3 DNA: TGCAGTGCTAGTGAGGGGACTTACGGACTCTATGGCTACACCTTC
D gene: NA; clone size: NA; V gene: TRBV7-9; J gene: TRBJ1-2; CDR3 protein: CASSHPGGYGYTF; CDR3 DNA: TGTGCCAGCAGCCACCCCGGGGGTTATGGCTACACCTTC
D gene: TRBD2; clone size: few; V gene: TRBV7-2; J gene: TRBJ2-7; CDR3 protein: CASSVAMGLAGEQYF; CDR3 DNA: TGTGCCAGCAGCGTAGCCATGGGACTAGCGGGGGAGCAGTACTTC
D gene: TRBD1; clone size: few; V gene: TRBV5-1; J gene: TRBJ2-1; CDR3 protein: CASSFRQGSSNEQFF; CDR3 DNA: TGCGCCAGCAGCTTCAGACAGGGCTCCTCCAATGAGCAGTTCTTC
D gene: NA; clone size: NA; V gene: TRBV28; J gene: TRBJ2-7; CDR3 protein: CASSFPQAGKQYF; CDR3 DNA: TGTGCCAGCAGTTTCCCACAGGCTGGCAAGCAGTACTTC
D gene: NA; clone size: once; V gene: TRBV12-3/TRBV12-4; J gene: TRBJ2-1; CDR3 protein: CASSSRLEPLKNEQFF; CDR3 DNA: TGTGCCAGCAGTTCCCGATTGGAGCCCTTAAAAAATGAGCAGTTCTTC
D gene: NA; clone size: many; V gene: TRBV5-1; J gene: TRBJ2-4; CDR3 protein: CASSLGQAKNIQYF; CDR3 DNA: TGCGCCAGCAGCTTGGGGCAAGCCAAAAACATTCAGTACTTC
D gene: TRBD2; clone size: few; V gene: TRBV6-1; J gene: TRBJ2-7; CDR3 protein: CASRTLGLAGYEQYF; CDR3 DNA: TGTGCCAGCAGAACACTGGGACTAGCTGGGTACGAGCAGTACTTC
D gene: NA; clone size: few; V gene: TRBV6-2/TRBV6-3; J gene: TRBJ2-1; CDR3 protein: CASSYSWGGRNEQFF; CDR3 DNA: TGTGCCAGCAGTTACTCTTGGGGTGGGAGAAATGAGCAGTTCTTC
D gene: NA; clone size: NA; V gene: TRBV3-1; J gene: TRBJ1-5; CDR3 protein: CASSQSTGPNQPQHF; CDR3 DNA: TGTGCCAGCAGCCAGAGTACAGGGCCTAATCAGCCCCAGCATTTT
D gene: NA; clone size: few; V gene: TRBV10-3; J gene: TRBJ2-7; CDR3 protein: CAISEYRSSYEQYF; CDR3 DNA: TGTGCCATCAGTGAGTACCGAAGCTCCTACGAGCAGTACTTC
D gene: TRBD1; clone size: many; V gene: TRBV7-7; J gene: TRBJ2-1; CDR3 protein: CASSKGQGSYNEQFF; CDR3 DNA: TGTGCCAGCAGCAAGGGACAGGGGTCCTACAATGAGCAGTTCTTC
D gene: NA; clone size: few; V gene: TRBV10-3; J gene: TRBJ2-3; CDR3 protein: CAISEYGPGADTQYF; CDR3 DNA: TGTGCCATCAGTGAGTATGGCCCAGGCGCAGATACGCAGTATTTT
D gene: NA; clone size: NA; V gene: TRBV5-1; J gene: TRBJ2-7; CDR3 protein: CASSFSRQDYEQYF; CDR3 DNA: TGCGCCAGCAGCTTCTCCCGCCAGGACTACGAGCAGTACTTC
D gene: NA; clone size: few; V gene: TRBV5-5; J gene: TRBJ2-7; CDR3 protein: CASSLFFTSGIFYEQYF; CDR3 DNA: TGTGCCAGCAGCTTGTTCTTCACCTCAGGGATCTTCTACGAGCAGTACTTC
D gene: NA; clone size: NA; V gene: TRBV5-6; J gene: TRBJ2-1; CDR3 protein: CASSSPKSSYNEQFF; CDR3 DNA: TGTGCCAGCAGCTCCCCGAAAAGCTCCTACAATGAGCAGTTCTTC
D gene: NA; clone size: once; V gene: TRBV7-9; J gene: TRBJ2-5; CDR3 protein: CASSLASWQQETQYF; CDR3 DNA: TGTGCCAGCAGCTTAGCATCCTGGCAGCAAGAGACCCAGTACTTC
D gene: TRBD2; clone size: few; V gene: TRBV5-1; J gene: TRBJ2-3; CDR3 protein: CASSLAPSGRPGTDTQYF; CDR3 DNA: TGCGCCAGCAGCTTGGCCCCTAGCGGGAGGCCGGGAACAGATACGCAGTATTTT
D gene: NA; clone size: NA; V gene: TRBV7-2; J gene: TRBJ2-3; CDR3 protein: CASSSIGRGDTQYF; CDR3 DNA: TGTGCCAGCAGCTCAATAGGTCGGGGGGATACGCAGTATTTT
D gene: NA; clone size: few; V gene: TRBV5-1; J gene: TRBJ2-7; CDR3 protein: CASSALATDYEQYF; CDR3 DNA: TGCGCCAGCAGCGCCCTAGCTACCGACTACGAGCAGTACTTC
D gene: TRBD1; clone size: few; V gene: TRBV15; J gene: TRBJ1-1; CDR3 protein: CATSRETGGVRATMNTEAFF; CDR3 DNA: TGTGCCACCAGCAGAGAGACAGGGGGCGTTCGGGCGACCATGAACACTGAAGCTTTCTTT
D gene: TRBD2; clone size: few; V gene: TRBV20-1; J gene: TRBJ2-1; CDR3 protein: CSASRGLAGVTEQFF; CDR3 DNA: TGCAGTGCCTCGCGCGGGCTAGCGGGAGTTACTGAGCAGTTCTTC
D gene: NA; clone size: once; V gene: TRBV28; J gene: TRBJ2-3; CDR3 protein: CASRPDTDTQYF; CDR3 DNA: TGTGCCAGCAGGCCGGACACAGATACGCAGTATTTT
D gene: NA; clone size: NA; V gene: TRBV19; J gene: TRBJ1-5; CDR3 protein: CATTDRTSNQPQHF; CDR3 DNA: TGTGCCACCACCGACAGGACTAGCAATCAGCCCCAGCATTTT
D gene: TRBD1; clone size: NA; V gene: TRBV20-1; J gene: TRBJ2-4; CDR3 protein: CSAMTGFIQYF; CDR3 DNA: TGCAGTGCTATGACAGGGTTCATTCAGTACTTC
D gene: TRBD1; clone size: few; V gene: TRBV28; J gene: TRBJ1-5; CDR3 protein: CASSYPGTAYSNQPQHF; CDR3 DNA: TGTGCCAGCAGTTACCCCGGGACAGCATATAGCAATCAGCCCCAGCATTTT
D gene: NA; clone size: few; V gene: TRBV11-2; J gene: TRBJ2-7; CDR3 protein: CASSLLWTATYEQYF; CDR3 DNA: TGTGCCAGCAGCTTACTATGGACAGCAACCTACGAGCAGTACTTC
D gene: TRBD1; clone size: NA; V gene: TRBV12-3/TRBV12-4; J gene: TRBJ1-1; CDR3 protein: CASSSETGLTEAFF; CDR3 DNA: TGTGCCAGCAGTTCAGAGACAGGGTTGACTGAAGCTTTCTTT
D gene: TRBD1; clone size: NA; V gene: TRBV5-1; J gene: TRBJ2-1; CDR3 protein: CASSLSVTGGGEQFF; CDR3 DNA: TGCGCCAGCAGCTTGTCAGTAACAGGGGGCGGTGAGCAGTTCTTC